This T cell receptor beta chain stems from a study of blood T cell repertoires in COVID-19. Study background: Sites in the United States, Italy and Spain provided acute and convalescent COVID-19 samples. From T cells, B-cell-depleted T cells, or PBMCs came the material, which was cDNA or gDNA.

In Seattle, patients joined the study during active infection and were tracked longitudinally. The germline CDR1 and CDR2 sequences are SGHTA and FQGTGA. This CDR3 region has 15 residues. V lost 0 bases and J 8 bases, leaving 11 bases between the germline ends. In the original workflow: How many nucleated cells were present was estimated from reference gene primer amplification. Assay used: immunoSEQ multiplex PCR; TCRdb lists only in-frame clones, some missing. From that table come the V and J calls and clone size; the DNA was used to work out D and trimming. The sample holds some 80,000 clones, around 83% seen once.

The receptor was derived from a man in his fifties or sixties with COVID-19, enrolled during active disease. V and J are TRBV7-3 and TRBJ1-6, with D hard to call. The specimen was peripheral blood. This CDR3 reads CASSLTHREDSPLHF. The CDR3 DNA reads as TGTGCCAGCAGCTTAACGCATCGCGAAGATTCACCCCTCCACTTT.